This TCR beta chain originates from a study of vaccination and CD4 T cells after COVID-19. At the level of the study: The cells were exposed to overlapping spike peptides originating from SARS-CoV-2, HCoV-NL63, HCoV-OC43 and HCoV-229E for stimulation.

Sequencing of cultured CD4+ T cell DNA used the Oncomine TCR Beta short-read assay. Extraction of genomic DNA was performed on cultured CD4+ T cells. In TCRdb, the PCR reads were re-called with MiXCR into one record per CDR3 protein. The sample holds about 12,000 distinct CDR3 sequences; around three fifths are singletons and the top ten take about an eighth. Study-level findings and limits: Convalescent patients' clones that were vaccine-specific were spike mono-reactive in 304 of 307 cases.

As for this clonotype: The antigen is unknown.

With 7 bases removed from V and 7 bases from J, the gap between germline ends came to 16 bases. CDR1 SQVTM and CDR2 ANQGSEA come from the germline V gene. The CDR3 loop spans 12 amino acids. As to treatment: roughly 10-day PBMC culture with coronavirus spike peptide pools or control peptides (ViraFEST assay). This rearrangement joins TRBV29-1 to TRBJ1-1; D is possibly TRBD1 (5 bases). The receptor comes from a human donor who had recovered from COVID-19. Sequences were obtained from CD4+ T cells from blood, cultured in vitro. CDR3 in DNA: TGCAGCGCCCAAGTGGGGCCTGGTGAAGCTTTCTTT. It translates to CSAQVGPGEAFF.